A few counts support the clone carrying this TCR beta chain. Its specificity is unknown. This entry comes from a study of T-cell reconstitution after alpha-beta-depleted transplantation in children. Regarding the study as a whole: From newly produced T cells came most of the T-cell counts and diversity one year after transplant. About two months after transplant, alpha-beta T cells reportedly came from several hundred expanded graft clones.

Looked up from germline, CDR1 is SGHRS and CDR2 is YFSETQ. The CDR3 covers 15 residues. After removal of 4 bases from V and 5 bases from J, the junction contained 5 bases not matched to a gene. Molecular barcoding with unique molecular identifiers was used for the TCRbeta library. From the PCR reads, TCRdb called clonotypes with MiXCR, one entry per CDR3 protein. The sample gives 530,000 or so distinct CDR3 sequences, more than 20% of which show up once; about a third is in the top ten. This sequence originates from a boy under two years old with Wiskott-Aldrich syndrome, due to receive a stem cell transplant. The sequenced sample was PBMCs, obtained before TCRalphabeta/CD19-depleted stem cell transplant. This chain joins TRBV5-1 and TRBJ1-4; 10 positions match TRBD1. CDR3 region: CASSRRTGGNEKLFF. In DNA, the CDR3 is TGCGCCAGCAGCCGTCGGACAGGGGGGAATGAAAAACTGTTTTTT. The variable domain in full, with the rest retrieved from reference TRBV5-1 and TRBJ1-4, is KAGVTQTPRYLIKTRGQQVTLSCSPISGHRSVSWYQQTPGQGLQFLFEYFSETQRNKGNFPGRFSGRQFSNSRSEMNVSTLELGDSALYLCASSRRTGGNEKLFFGSGTQLSVL.